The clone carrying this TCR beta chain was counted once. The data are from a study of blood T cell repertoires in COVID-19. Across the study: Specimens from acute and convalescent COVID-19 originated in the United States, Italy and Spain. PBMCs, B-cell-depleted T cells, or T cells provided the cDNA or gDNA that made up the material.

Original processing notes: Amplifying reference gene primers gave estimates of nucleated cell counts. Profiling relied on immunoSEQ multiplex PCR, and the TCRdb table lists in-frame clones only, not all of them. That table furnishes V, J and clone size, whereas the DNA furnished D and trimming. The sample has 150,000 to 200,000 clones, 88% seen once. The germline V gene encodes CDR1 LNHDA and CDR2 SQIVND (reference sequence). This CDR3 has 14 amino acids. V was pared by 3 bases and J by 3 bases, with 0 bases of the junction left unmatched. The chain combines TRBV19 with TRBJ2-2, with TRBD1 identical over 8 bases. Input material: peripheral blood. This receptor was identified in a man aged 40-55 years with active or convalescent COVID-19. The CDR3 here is CASSMDRDTGELFF. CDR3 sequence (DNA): TGTGCCAGTAGTATGGACAGGGACACCGGGGAGCTGTTTTTT.